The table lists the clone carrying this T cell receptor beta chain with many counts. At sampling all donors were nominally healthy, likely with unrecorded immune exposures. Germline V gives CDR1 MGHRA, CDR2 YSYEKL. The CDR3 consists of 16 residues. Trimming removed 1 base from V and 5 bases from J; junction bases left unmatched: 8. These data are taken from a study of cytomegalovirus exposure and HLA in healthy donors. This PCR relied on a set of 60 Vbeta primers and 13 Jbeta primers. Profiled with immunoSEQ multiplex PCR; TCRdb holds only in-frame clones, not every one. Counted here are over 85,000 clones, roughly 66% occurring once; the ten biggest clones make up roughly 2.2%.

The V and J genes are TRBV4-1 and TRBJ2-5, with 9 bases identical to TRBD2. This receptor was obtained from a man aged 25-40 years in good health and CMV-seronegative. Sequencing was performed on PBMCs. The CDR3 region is CASSQGGFSGGETQYF. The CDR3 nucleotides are TGCGCCAGCAGCCAAGGGGGGTTTAGCGGGGGCGAGACCCAGTACTTC.